This TCR beta chain was sequenced in a study of T cell repertoires in cytomegalovirus infection. TCRdb redid the calling of the reads with MiXCR, one entry per CDR3 protein. Here the sample spans hundreds of thousands of distinct CDR3 sequences, 35% being singletons. The length of the CDR3 is 19 residues. The V gene's germline CDR1 is SGHRS and CDR2 YFSETQ. J was trimmed by 5 bases and V by 2 bases; bases with no gene match: 20. This clonotype came up a few times. This TCR came from a human donor in good health (CMV status not recorded). Some clones in this sample may be carry-over from other donors' samples. The rearrangement joins TRBV5-1 to TRBJ2-3, with 7 bases identical to TRBD2. The specimen sequenced was PBMCs. The CDR3 DNA reads TGCGCCAGCAGCTTTTTCCCCTCCACACTAGCGACGAACGAAGATACGCAGTATTTT. Encoded protein: CASSFFPSTLATNEDTQYF.